The 10 T cell receptor beta chains listed next were all sequenced from one sample in a study of T-cell reconstitution after alpha-beta-depleted transplantation in children. Unique molecular identifiers featured in how the TCRbeta library was prepared. A single record per CDR3 protein comes from TCRdb applying MiXCR to the PCR reads. The sample includes just under 350,000 distinct CDR3 sequences, about a sixth of them seen just once. The material sequenced was PBMCs, mostly from graft donor cells, taken 360 days after TCRalphabeta/CD19-depleted stem cell transplant. The receptors were sampled from a male patient aged 2 to 9 who had a stem cell transplant for acute lymphoblastic leukemia, so the T cells may come from the graft donor.

The rearrangement links TRBV27 to TRBJ2-1; D perhaps matches TRBD2 (5 bases). The CDR3 consists of 16 residues. V lost 6 bases and J 2 bases, leaving 17 bases between the germline ends. CDR1 and CDR2 (germline): MNHEY, SMNVEV (reference sequence). The CDR3 spells CASSAPILGPYNEQFF. The CDR3 coding sequence is TGTGCCAGCAGCGCCCCGATACTAGGGCCCTACAATGAGCAGTTCTTC.

This chain joins TRBV12-3 or TRBV12-4 and TRBJ2-3, with D perhaps TRBD2 (5 bases). The CDR3 covers 16 residues. The V and J ends lost 7 bases and 3 bases respectively, with 20 bases between them. CDR3 in amino acids: CASTLLLVERTDTQYF. The DNA for the CDR3 is TGTGCCAGCACCCTCCTTCTCGTGGAGCGGACAGATACGCAGTATTTT.

At least ten counts were recorded for this clonotype. V usage is TRBV12-3 or TRBV12-4 and J usage is TRBJ2-6, with D hard to call. This CDR3 region has 14 residues. Trimming pared 5 bases from V and 4 bases from J, leaving 9 bases between. CDR3 DNA sequence: TGTGCCAGCAGTGCATCGAGGGGGGCCAACGTCCTGACTTTC. Its protein is CASSASRGANVLTF.

The table lists this clonotype with a few counts. The chain recombines TRBV5-1 with TRBJ2-3; 8 positions match TRBD1. Germline trimming cut 2 bases from V and 2 bases from J; bases unmatched to any gene: 7. The CDR3 length is 16 residues. CDR1 is SGHRS and CDR2 is YFSETQ in the germline V gene. CDR3 sequence reads: CASSFRQGATTDTQYF. CDR3 sequence (DNA): TGCGCCAGCAGCTTCAGGCAGGGGGCGACCACAGATACGCAGTATTTT.

CDR3 nucleotides: TGCAGTGCTAGTGTCTTGCAGGGGGCCCTAGAGACCCAGTACTTC. As protein: CSASVLQGALETQYF. V is TRBV20-1 and J is TRBJ2-5; 8 bases are shared with TRBD1. This CDR3 spans 15 amino acids. V shed 3 bases, J shed 4 bases, and the junction held 10 bases outside the gene matches. Germline V gives CDR1 DFQATT, CDR2 SNEGSKA (reference sequence).

This clonotype was seen more than once but under ten times. J is TRBJ2-1 and V is TRBV24-1; D tentatively fits TRBD1 or TRBD2 (5 bases each). CDR1 KGHDR and CDR2 SFDVKD come from the germline V gene. The CDR3 consists of 16 residues. V was shortened by 3 bases and J by 2 bases, with 13 bases between the two germline ends. CDR3 sequence reads: CATSDPPGRAYNEQFF. The CDR3 nucleotides read TGTGCCACCAGTGATCCCCCAGGGAGAGCCTACAATGAGCAGTTCTTC.

This clonotype was counted ten times or more. V is TRBV6-1 and J is TRBJ2-1, with D possibly matching TRBD1 (7 bases). CDR1 is MNHNS, CDR2 SASEGT, per germline. CDR3 length: 14 residues. V lost 5 bases, J lost 3 bases, and 11 bases lay in between. The CDR3 reads CASSRGTDYNEQFF. The CDR3, as DNA: TGTGCCAGCAGTCGGGGGACAGACTACAATGAGCAGTTCTTC.

This clonotype was seen at least ten times. This chain links TRBV19 with TRBJ2-1; 14 bases match TRBD2. The CDR3 is 17 residues long. Looked up from germline, CDR1 is LNHDA and CDR2 is SQIVND (reference sequence). The V segment lost 3 bases and the J segment 7 bases; nucleotides outside the gene matches: 8. The CDR3 protein is CASSMGLAGARGNEQFF. The CDR3 bases are TGTGCCAGTAGTATGGGACTAGCGGGAGCGCGCGGGAATGAGCAGTTCTTC.

This rearrangement joins TRBV5-1 to TRBJ2-1; D is ambiguous. The V end lost 5 bases, the J end lost 3 bases, and 12 bases lay between the germline ends. The germline V gene encodes CDR1 SGHRS and CDR2 YFSETQ. The length of the CDR3 is 14 residues. The CDR3 sequence is CASSVGGNYNEQFF. The CDR3 DNA reads as TGCGCCAGCAGTGTTGGTGGAAACTACAATGAGCAGTTCTTC.

This chain connects TRBV7-2 to TRBJ2-7, with D unclear. The V end was cut by 0 bases, the J end by 3 bases, with 12 bases between. The CDR3 length is 15 residues. Germline values: CDR1 SGHTA, CDR2 FQGNSA. The CDR3 spells CASSLAQKTVYEQYF. CDR3 coding DNA: TGTGCCAGCAGCTTAGCCCAGAAGACTGTCTACGAGCAGTACTTC.